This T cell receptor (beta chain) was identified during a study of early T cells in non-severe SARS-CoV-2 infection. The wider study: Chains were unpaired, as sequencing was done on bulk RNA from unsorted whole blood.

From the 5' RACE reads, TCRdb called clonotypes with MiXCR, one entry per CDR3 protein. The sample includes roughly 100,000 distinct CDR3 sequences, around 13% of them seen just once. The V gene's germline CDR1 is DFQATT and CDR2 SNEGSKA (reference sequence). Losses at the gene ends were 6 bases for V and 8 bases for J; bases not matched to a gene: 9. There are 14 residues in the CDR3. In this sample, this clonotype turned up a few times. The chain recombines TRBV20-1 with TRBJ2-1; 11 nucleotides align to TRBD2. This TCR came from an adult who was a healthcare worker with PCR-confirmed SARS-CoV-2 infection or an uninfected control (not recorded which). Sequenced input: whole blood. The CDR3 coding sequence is TGCAGTGCCCCGGGACTAGCGGTGAATCATGAGCAGTTCTTC. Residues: CSAPGLAVNHEQFF.